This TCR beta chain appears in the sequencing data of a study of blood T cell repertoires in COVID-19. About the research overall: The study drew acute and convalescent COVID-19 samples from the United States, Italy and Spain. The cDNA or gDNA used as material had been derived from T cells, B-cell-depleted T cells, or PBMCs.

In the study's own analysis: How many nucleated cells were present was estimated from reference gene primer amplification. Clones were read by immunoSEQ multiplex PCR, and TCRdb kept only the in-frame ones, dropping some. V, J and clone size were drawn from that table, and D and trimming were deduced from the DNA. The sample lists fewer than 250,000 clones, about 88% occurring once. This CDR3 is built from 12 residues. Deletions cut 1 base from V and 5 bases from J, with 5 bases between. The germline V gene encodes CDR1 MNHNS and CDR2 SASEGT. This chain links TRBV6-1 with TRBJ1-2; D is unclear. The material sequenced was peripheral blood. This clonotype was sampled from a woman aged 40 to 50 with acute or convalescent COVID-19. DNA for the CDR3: TGTGCCAGCAGTGAAGGGCGGTATGGCTACACCTTC. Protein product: CASSEGRYGYTF.